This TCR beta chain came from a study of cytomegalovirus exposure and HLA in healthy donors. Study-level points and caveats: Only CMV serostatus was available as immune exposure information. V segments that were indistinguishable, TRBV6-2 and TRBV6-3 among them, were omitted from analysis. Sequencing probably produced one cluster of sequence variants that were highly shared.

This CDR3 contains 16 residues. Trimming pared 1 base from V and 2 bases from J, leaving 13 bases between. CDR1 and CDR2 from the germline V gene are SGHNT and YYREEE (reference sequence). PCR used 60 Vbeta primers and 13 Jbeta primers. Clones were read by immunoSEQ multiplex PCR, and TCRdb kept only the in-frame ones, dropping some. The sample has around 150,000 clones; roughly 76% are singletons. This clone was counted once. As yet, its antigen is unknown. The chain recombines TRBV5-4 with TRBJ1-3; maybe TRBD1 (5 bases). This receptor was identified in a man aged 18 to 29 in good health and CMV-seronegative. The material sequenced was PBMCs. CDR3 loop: CASSLRERGAGNTIYF. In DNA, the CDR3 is TGTGCCAGCAGCTTGCGGGAGCGGGGGGCTGGAAACACCATATATTTT.